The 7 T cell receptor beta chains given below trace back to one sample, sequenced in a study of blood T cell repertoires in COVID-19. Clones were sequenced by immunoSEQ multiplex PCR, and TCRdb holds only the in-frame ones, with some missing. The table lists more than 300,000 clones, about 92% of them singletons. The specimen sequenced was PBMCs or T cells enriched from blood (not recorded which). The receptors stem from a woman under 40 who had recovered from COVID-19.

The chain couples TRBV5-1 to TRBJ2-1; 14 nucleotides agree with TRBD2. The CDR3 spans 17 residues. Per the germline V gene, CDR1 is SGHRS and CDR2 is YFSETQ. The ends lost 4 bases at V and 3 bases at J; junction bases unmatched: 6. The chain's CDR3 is CASSPPGLAGVYNEQFF. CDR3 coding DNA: TGCGCCAGCAGCCCACCGGGACTAGCGGGAGTCTACAATGAGCAGTTCTTC.

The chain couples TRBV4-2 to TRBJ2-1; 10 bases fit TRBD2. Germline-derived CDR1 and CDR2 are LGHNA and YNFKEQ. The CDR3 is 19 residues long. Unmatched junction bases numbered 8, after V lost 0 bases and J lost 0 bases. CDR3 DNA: TGTGCCAGCAGCCAAGATCTAGCGGGAGAGCCCATCTCCTACAATGAGCAGTTCTTC. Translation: CASSQDLAGEPISYNEQFF.

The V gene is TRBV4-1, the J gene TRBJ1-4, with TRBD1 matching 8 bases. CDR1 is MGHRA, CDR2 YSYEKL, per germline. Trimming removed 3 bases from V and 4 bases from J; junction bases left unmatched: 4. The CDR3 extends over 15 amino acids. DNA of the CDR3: TGCGCCAGCAGCCACGCGGACAGGGATAATGAAAAACTGTTTTTT. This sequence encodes CASSHADRDNEKLFF.

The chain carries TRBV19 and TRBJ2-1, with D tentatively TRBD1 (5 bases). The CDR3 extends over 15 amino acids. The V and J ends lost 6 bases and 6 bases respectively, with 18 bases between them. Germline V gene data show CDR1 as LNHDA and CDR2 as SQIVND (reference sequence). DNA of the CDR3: TGTGCCAGTAGCGTCAGGGATTCCTATGTCAATGAGCAGTTCTTC. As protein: CASSVRDSYVNEQFF.

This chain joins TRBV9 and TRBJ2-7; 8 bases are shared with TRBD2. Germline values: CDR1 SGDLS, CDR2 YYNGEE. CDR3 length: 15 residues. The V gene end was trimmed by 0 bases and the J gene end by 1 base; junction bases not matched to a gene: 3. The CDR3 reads CASSVGTSRSYEQYF. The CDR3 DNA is TGTGCCAGCAGCGTAGGGACTAGCCGATCCTACGAGCAGTACTTC.

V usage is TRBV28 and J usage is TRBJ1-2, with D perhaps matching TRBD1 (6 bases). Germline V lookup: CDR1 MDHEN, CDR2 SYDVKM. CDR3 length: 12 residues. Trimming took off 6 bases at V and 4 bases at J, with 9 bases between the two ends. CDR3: CASRGGGYGYTF. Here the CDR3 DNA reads TGTGCCAGCAGAGGGGGGGGCTATGGCTACACCTTC.

The CDR3 sequence: CASSVSTGFEKLFF. In DNA, the CDR3 is TGCGCCAGCAGCGTCTCAACAGGGTTCGAAAAACTGTTTTTT. J is TRBJ1-4 and V is TRBV5-1, with a tentative D call TRBD1 (6 bases). This CDR3 is built from 14 residues. V lost 4 bases, J lost 8 bases, and 15 bases lay in between. Germline CDR1 is SGHRS and CDR2 is YFSETQ.